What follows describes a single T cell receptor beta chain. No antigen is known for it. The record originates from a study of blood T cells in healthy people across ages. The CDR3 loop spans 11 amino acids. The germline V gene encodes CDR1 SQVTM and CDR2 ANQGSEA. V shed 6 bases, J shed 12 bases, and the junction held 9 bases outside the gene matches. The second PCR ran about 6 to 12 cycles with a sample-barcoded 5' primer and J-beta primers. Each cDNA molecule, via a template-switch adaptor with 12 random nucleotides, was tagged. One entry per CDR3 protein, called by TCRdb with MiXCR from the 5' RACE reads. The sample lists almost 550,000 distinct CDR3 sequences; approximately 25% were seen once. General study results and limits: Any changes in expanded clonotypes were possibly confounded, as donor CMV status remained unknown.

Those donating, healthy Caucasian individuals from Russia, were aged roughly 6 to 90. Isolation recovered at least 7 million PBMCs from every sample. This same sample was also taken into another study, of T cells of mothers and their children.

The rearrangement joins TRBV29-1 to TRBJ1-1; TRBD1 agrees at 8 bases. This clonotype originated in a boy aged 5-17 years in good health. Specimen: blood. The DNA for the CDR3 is TGCAGCGTCGCTGGGACAGGCAAGACTTTCTTT. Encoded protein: CSVAGTGKTFF.